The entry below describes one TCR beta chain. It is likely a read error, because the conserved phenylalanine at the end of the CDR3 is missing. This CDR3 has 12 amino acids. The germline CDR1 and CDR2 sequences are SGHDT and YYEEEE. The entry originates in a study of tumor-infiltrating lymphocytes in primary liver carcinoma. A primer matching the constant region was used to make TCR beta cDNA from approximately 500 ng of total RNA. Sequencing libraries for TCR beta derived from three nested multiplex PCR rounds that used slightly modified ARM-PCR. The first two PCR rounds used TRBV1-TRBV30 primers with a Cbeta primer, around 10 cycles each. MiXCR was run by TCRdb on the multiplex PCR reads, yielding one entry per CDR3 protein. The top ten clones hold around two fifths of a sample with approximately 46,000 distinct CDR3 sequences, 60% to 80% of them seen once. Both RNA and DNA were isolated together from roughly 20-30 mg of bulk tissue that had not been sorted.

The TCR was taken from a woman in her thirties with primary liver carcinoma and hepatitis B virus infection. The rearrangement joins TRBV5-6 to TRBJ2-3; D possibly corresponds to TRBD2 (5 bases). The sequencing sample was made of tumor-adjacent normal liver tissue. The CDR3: CASSLRADMQYL. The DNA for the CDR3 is TGTGCGAGCAGCTTGAGGGCAGATATGCAGTATCTT.